This TCR beta chain was observed in a study of T cell responses to AZD1222 COVID-19 vaccine. CDR1 is KGHSH, CDR2 LQKENI, per germline. CDR3 length: 14 amino acids. With 3 bases clipped from V and 6 bases from J, the junction kept 3 bases outside the gene matches. Assay used: immunoSEQ multiplex PCR; TCRdb lists only in-frame clones, some missing. The sample contains 55,000 to 85,000 clones, 84% of which appear only once. The sequencing here drew on peripheral blood, taken on day 0 of AZD1222 vaccination. This receptor was identified in an adult in good health. V and J are TRBV18 and TRBJ2-1; 9 bases agree with TRBD2. The CDR3 sequence is CASSPGGGVNEQFF. The DNA of the CDR3 is TGTGCCAGCTCACCTGGCGGGGGGGTCAATGAGCAGTTCTTC.